Following are 28 T cell receptor beta chains from one sample sequenced in a study of cytomegalovirus exposure and HLA in healthy donors. Profiled with immunoSEQ multiplex PCR; TCRdb holds only in-frame clones, not every one. The repertoire holds about 140,000 clones, with about 86% as singletons. Material: PBMCs. Source of these receptors: a woman younger than 30 in good health and CMV-seropositive.

The chain recombines TRBV9 with TRBJ1-1, with 9 positions matching TRBD1. Germline V gives CDR1 SGDLS, CDR2 YYNGEE. This CDR3 contains 13 residues. V dropped 4 bases and J dropped 11; count of bases not matched to a gene: 9. CDR3 sequence reads: CASSLGQGRAAFF. In nucleotides, the CDR3 is TGTGCCAGCAGCCTCGGACAGGGGCGCGCGGCTTTCTTT.

The V gene is TRBV4-3, the J gene TRBJ2-1; 8 bases match TRBD2. The CDR3 sequence is 14 residues long. With 5 bases clipped from V and 6 bases from J, the junction kept 6 bases outside the gene matches. Germline assignment: CDR1 LGHNA and CDR2 YSLEER. The CDR3 DNA reads TGCGCCAGCAGCAGCGGGGGCCCTATCAATGAGCAGTTCTTC. Amino acids: CASSSGGPINEQFF.

The chain recombines TRBV10-3 with TRBJ2-5; 12 nucleotides align to TRBD2. This CDR3 region has 18 residues. J was trimmed by 5 bases and V by 4 bases; bases with no gene match: 14. The germline CDR1 and CDR2 sequences are ENHRY and SYGVKD. The CDR3: CAISAGGSSGGASETQYF. In nucleotides, the CDR3 is TGTGCCATCAGTGCGGGCGGGTCTAGCGGGGGGGCCTCCGAGACCCAGTACTTC.

J is TRBJ2-3 and V is TRBV7-2; 8 nucleotides agree with TRBD2. V trimming: 1 base; J trimming: 2 bases; junction bases outside the gene matches: 8. The germline V gene has CDR1 SGHTA and CDR2 FQGNSA. CDR3 length equals 17 residues. CDR3 DNA sequence: TGTGCCAGCAGCTTAGTTCATAGCGGGGCAACCACAGATACGCAGTATTTT. Translation: CASSLVHSGATTDTQYF.

The chain joins TRBV5-1 to TRBJ1-6; D perhaps matches TRBD1 (6 bases). V lost 2 bases, J lost 10 bases, and 13 bases lay in between. CDR1 is SGHRS, CDR2 YFSETQ, per germline. This CDR3 is 14 amino acids long. In DNA form, the CDR3 reads TGCGCCAGCAGCTTAGAACAGGGAGACTCACCCCTCCACTTT. It encodes CASSLEQGDSPLHF. The full variable domain, its missing parts supplied by reference TRBV5-1 and TRBJ1-6, is KAGVTQTPRYLIKTRGQQVTLSCSPISGHRSVSWYQQTPGQGLQFLFEYFSETQRNKGNFPGRFSGRQFSNSRSEMNVSTLELGDSALYLCASSLEQGDSPLHFGNGTRLTVT.

The CDR3: CASSLAGGRKNEQFF. The CDR3 nucleotides are TGTGCCAGCAGCTTAGCGGGGGGTCGTAAGAATGAGCAGTTCTTC. The chain has TRBV7-3 and TRBJ2-1, with 8 bases identical to TRBD2. The CDR3 contains 15 residues. V shed 2 bases and J 7 bases; nucleotides not matched to a gene: 7. CDR1 and CDR2 (germline): SGHTA, FQGTGA.

The chain combines TRBV6-5 with TRBJ1-3; a possible D gene is TRBD1 (6 bases). The V and J ends lost 5 bases and 3 bases respectively, with 11 bases between them. CDR1 and CDR2 from the germline V gene are MNHEY and SVGAGI. The CDR3 runs 14 residues. The CDR3 loop is CASSPTGFGNTIYF. The DNA for the CDR3 is TGTGCCAGCAGTCCCACAGGGTTTGGAAACACCATATATTTT.

This rearrangement joins TRBV9 to TRBJ2-3, with 9 bases aligning to TRBD2. The CDR3 extends over 16 amino acids. With V trimmed by 0 bases and J by 12 bases, 14 bases remained unmatched. CDR1 is SGDLS, CDR2 YYNGEE, per germline. CDR3 sequence reads: CASSVELAGASPPQYF. The CDR3 DNA sequence: TGTGCCAGCAGCGTAGAGTTAGCGGGAGCGTCCCCTCCCCAGTATTTT.

The V call is TRBV6-1, the J call TRBJ1-2; D is undetermined. Trimming shortened V by 8 bases and J by 10 bases, and 14 bases separated the two germline ends. CDR3 size: 11 residues. In germline, CDR1 is MNHNS, CDR2 SASEGT. The CDR3 here is CASHSYLDYTF. The CDR3 nucleotides are TGTGCCAGCCATTCCTATCTTGACTACACCTTC.

This clone was seen just once. This chain connects TRBV19 to TRBJ2-7, with 9 nucleotides matching TRBD1. This CDR3 has 15 amino acids. Germline V gene lookup returns CDR1 LNHDA and CDR2 SQIVND (reference sequence). V trimming: 5 bases; J trimming: 4 bases; junction bases outside the gene matches: 9. The CDR3 nucleotides are TGTGCCAGTAGTCCCCCGGGACAGGGAACGTACGAGCAGTACTTC. Translation gives CASSPPGQGTYEQYF.

The chain employs TRBV30 and TRBJ2-5; D is perhaps TRBD2 (6 bases). Trimming removed 0 bases from V and 5 bases from J, with 28 bases in between. This CDR3 region has 19 residues. CDR1 is GTSNPN, CDR2 SVGIG, per germline (reference sequence). The CDR3 coding sequence is TGTGCCTGGAGTGTACGATCATCGGGGGTTACCCGAACTGGGGAGACCCAGTACTTC. Encoded protein: CAWSVRSSGVTRTGETQYF.

The CDR3 loop is CASSLGSGGDQPQHF. The CDR3 DNA follows: TGTGCCAGCAGCTTAGGAAGCGGGGGGGATCAGCCCCAGCATTTT. The rearrangement joins TRBV11-2 to TRBJ1-5, with a tentative D call TRBD1 (5 bases). Germline CDR1 reads SGHAT; CDR2 reads FQNNGV. V was cut by 1 base and J by 5 bases, with 12 bases left in between. This CDR3 has 15 amino acids.

The rearrangement uses TRBV7-9 and TRBJ2-3; tentative D call: TRBD1 (6 bases). Germline-derived CDR1 and CDR2 are SEHNR and FQNEAQ (reference sequence). Trimming left V 4 bases short and J 4 bases short, with 6 bases between. CDR3 size: 12 residues. The CDR3 region has the DNA TGTGCCAGCAGCTACAGGGCAGATACGCAGTATTTT. Its translation: CASSYRADTQYF.

The rearrangement joins TRBV9 to TRBJ1-3; D gene uncertain. V was clipped by 2 bases and J by 0 bases, with 9 bases between them. The CDR3 is made up of 15 amino acids. Germline loops: CDR1 SGDLS, CDR2 YYNGEE. CDR3 nucleotide sequence: TGTGCCAGCAGCGTCGGAGGCTTCTCTGGAAACACCATATATTTT. Amino acid sequence: CASSVGGFSGNTIYF.

This clone appeared a few times. CDR3 residues: CASSLDSQGIQSPLHF. The CDR3 DNA sequence: TGTGCCAGCAGTCTGGATTCACAGGGAATCCAATCACCCCTCCACTTT. The V and J genes are TRBV28 and TRBJ1-6; possibly TRBD1 for D (6 bases). V gave up 5 bases and J gave up 10 bases, with 21 bases separating them. Germline assignment: CDR1 MDHEN and CDR2 SYDVKM. CDR3 size: 16 residues. The whole variable domain, filled in from reference TRBV28 and TRBJ1-6, reads DVKVTQSSRYLVKRTGEKVFLECVQDMDHENMFWYRQDPGLGLRLIYFSYDVKMKEKGDIPEGYSVSREKKERFSLILESASTNQTSMYLCASSLDSQGIQSPLHFGNGTRLTVT.

This chain links TRBV4-3 with TRBJ1-6, with 8 bases lining up with TRBD1. With V trimmed by 4 bases and J by 0 bases, 11 bases remained unmatched. The V gene's germline CDR1 is LGHNA and CDR2 YSLEER. The CDR3 is 19 amino acids. CDR3 sequence: CASSPGQGLLSSYNSPLHF. CDR3 DNA: TGCGCCAGCAGCCCCGGACAGGGACTTTTGAGCTCCTATAATTCACCCCTCCACTTT.

The V and J genes are TRBV28 and TRBJ1-1, with no clear D. V was cut by 2 bases and J by 4 bases, with 17 bases left in between. The CDR3 loop spans 16 amino acids. Germline loops: CDR1 MDHEN, CDR2 SYDVKM. CDR3 coding DNA: TGTGCCAGCAGTTTACTCCCCGGGCGTGGAGGCACTGAAGCTTTCTTT. It encodes CASSLLPGRGGTEAFF.

The V call is TRBV5-1, the J call TRBJ2-3; 8 bases align to TRBD1. In germline, CDR1 is SGHRS, CDR2 YFSETQ. The CDR3 contains 18 residues. The junction had 13 bases not matched to a gene; V was cut back by 4 bases and J by 0 bases. The CDR3 DNA sequence: TGCGCCAGCAGCATCGGACAGGGCGCTGTTTCTAGCACAGATACGCAGTATTTT. Amino acids: CASSIGQGAVSSTDTQYF.

The V call is TRBV20-1, the J call TRBJ2-5, with D possibly being TRBD2 (5 bases). Deletions cut 5 bases from V and 5 bases from J, with 6 bases between. The CDR3 totals 10 residues. Germline V CDR1 and CDR2: DFQATT, SNEGSKA (reference sequence). The CDR3 DNA follows: TGCAGTGCTGAGCGGGAGACCCAGTACTTC. Its translation: CSAERETQYF.

The gene calls are TRBV6-5 and TRBJ1-1; D is ambiguous. This CDR3 is 15 amino acids long. With 7 bases removed from V and 3 bases from J, the gap between germline ends came to 18 bases. The germline V gene has CDR1 MNHEY and CDR2 SVGAGI. The CDR3 here is CASKLQSGMDTEAFF. The DNA for the CDR3 is TGTGCCAGCAAGTTACAATCAGGAATGGACACTGAAGCTTTCTTT.

This chain uses TRBV2 with TRBJ2-7, with D unclear. There are 12 residues in the CDR3. Germline V gene sequence: CDR1 SNHLY, CDR2 FYNNEI. Trimming removed 4 bases from V and 5 bases from J, with 9 bases in between. The CDR3 coding sequence is TGTGCCAGCAGTGCCCTTTTTGACGAGCAGTACTTC. Residues: CASSALFDEQYF.

V and J are TRBV4-3 and TRBJ2-4, with D maybe TRBD2 (6 bases). V lost 0 bases and J lost 6, with 12 bases in between. The CDR3 length is 15 residues. Germline CDR1 LGHNA, CDR2 YSLEER. The CDR3 region has the DNA TGCGCCAGCAGCCAAGAAGTGGCCGGGGGAAACATTCAGTACTTC. Protein product: CASSQEVAGGNIQYF.

CDR3 nucleotide sequence: TGTGCCAGCTCTCAGACCTACGAGCAGTACTTC. Translated: CASSQTYEQYF. This chain joins TRBV18 and TRBJ2-7, with D hard to call. Germline CDR1 reads KGHSH; CDR2 reads LQKENI. The CDR3 covers 11 residues. The V gene lost 6 bases and the J gene lost 2 bases, with 5 bases spanning the gap.

The CDR3: CASSQGTGTDSPLHF. DNA of the CDR3: TGCGCCAGCAGCCAAGGGACAGGGACGGATTCACCCCTCCACTTT. The chain recombines TRBV4-3 with TRBJ1-6; 8 bases are shared with TRBD1. Germline CDR1 reads LGHNA; CDR2 reads YSLEER. Trimming cost V 1 base and J 8 bases; bases outside gene matches: 4. CDR3 size: 15 residues.

The V and J genes are TRBV19 and TRBJ2-1, with 9 nucleotides matching TRBD2. The CDR3 runs 18 residues. The germline V gene has CDR1 LNHDA and CDR2 SQIVND (reference sequence). V trimming: 7 bases; J trimming: 0 bases; junction bases outside the gene matches: 13. CDR3: CASTRTAFSGGSYNEQFF. DNA for the CDR3: TGTGCCAGTACCCGAACCGCCTTTAGCGGGGGCTCCTACAATGAGCAGTTCTTC.

The chain joins TRBV7-8 to TRBJ2-7, with 8 bases aligning to TRBD1. Trimming at V came to 5 bases and at J to 2 bases, leaving 8 bases not matched to a gene. The CDR3 totals 15 residues. CDR1 is SGHVS, CDR2 FQNEAQ, per germline. CDR3 nucleotides: TGTGCCAGCAGCACTCGACAGGGGTCGGCCTACGAGCAGTACTTC. Protein: CASSTRQGSAYEQYF.

The V call is TRBV6-1, the J call TRBJ2-3; TRBD1 matches 11 bases. Per germline, CDR1 MNHNS and CDR2 SASEGT. With 7 bases clipped from V and 4 bases from J, the junction kept 4 bases outside the gene matches. The CDR3 totals 14 residues. The CDR3 loop reads CASNQGQGADTQYF. As DNA, the CDR3 is TGTGCCAGCAACCAGGGACAGGGGGCAGATACGCAGTATTTT.

This clone appeared once. V is TRBV28 and J is TRBJ1-6, with TRBD1 as a possible D gene (6 bases). Germline-derived CDR1 and CDR2 are MDHEN and SYDVKM. CDR3 size: 14 residues. The germline V and J ends were trimmed by 7 bases and 11 bases, with 18 bases remaining between them. The CDR3 bases are TGTGCCAGCACCCCAGGGGATCCCTCGCCACCCCTCCACTTT. Residues: CASTPGDPSPPLHF. Drawing the rest from reference TRBV28 and TRBJ1-6, the complete variable domain is DVKVTQSSRYLVKRTGEKVFLECVQDMDHENMFWYRQDPGLGLRLIYFSYDVKMKEKGDIPEGYSVSREKKERFSLILESASTNQTSMYLCASTPGDPSPPLHFGNGTRLTVT.